The present TCR beta chain was sequenced within a study of spatial heterogeneity in lung cancer. General observations from the study: Tumors with more nonsynonymous mutations had more expanded intratumoral alpha and beta TCRs.

TCRdb recomputed calls from the 5' RACE reads with MiXCR, one row per CDR3 protein. The sample lists 3,000 to 4,500 distinct CDR3 sequences; nearly 5% were seen once. This clonotype is classed as large (0.1 to 1%). The antigen is unknown. Germline CDR1 reads DFQATT; CDR2 reads SNEGSKA (reference sequence). The CDR3 is 14 residues long. V shed 5 bases and J shed 2 bases, with 13 bases lying between them. The time point: sample taken at primary tumor resection. Donation came from 70 or so patients with untreated early-stage non-small cell lung cancer. The receptor was isolated from a female donor with early-stage non-small cell lung cancer. The sequences come from lung tumor tissue, collected at surgery. This chain connects TRBV20-1 to TRBJ1-5; a weak D match, TRBD1 (5 bases). The CDR3 loop is CSAGTPAGNQPQHF. In DNA, the CDR3 is TGCAGTGCTGGGACCCCGGCGGGCAATCAGCCCCAGCATTTT.